This entry is about one T cell receptor (beta chain). CDR3 length: 16 residues. CDR1 and CDR2 (germline): SGHVS, FQNEAQ. Trimming pared 0 bases from V and 0 bases from J, leaving 11 bases between. This entry comes from a study of cytomegalovirus exposure and HLA in healthy donors. Researchers ran the PCR with 60 Vbeta and 13 Jbeta primers. The table came from immunoSEQ multiplex PCR; TCRdb's copy has only in-frame clones and leaves some out. The sample yields 150,000 to 180,000 clones, about 68% seen once. The sample comprised PBMCs. The TCR was taken from a man aged 25-45 years in good health and CMV-seronegative. The chain links TRBV7-8 to TRBJ1-1; perhaps TRBD1 as D (6 bases). CDR3 region: CASSLAGGVMNTEAFF. The CDR3 DNA reads TGTGCCAGCAGCTTAGCAGGGGGGGTCATGAACACTGAAGCTTTCTTT.